Listed below are T cell receptor beta chains from one sample, sequenced in a study of blood T cell repertoires in COVID-19. The method was immunoSEQ multiplex PCR; TCRdb's version includes in-frame clones alone and lacks a portion of them. Of around 200,000 clones in the sample, 85% to 90% are singletons; the top ten hold roughly 4.1%. Specimen: peripheral blood. The receptors here all came from a man aged 50-59 years with acute or convalescent COVID-19. CDR3s include the opening cysteine and the closing phenylalanine or tryptophan. Fields, in order: V gene, clone size, D gene, J gene, CDR3 protein, CDR3 DNA. D genes are given only for firm matches. Clone size is stated in some rows and not others, as once, few, many or a class when expanded.

TRBV18	-	-	TRBJ1-2	CASSLGDARPGYTF	TGTGCCAGCTCACTAGGGGATGCGAGGCCCGGCTACACCTTC
TRBV11-2	-	TRBD2	TRBJ2-2	CASSPLSSGANTGELFF	TGTGCCAGCAGCCCGCTGAGTAGCGGGGCGAACACCGGGGAGCTGTTTTTT
TRBV6-5	once	-	TRBJ1-1	CASSQGYTEAFF	TGTGCCAGCAGCCAGGGCTACACTGAAGCTTTCTTT
TRBV30	-	-	TRBJ2-7	CAWSYDSYEQYF	TGTGCCTGGAGCTATGATTCCTACGAGCAGTACTTC
TRBV10-2	-	-	TRBJ1-5	CASSTYRDDQPQHF	TGCGCCAGCAGTACTTACAGGGACGATCAGCCCCAGCATTTT
TRBV13	-	TRBD1	TRBJ1-1	CASSSLSGTGLGTEAFF	TGTGCCAGCAGCTCCCTGTCAGGGACAGGGTTGGGCACTGAAGCTTTCTTT
TRBV6-5	-	TRBD1	TRBJ2-7	CASSRGQGSYEQYF	TGTGCCAGCAGTCGGGGACAGGGAAGCTACGAGCAGTACTTC
TRBV7-8	-	-	TRBJ1-6	CASSSGRNNSPLHF	TGTGCCAGCAGCTCTGGGCGTAATAATTCACCCCTCCACTTT
TRBV2	-	-	TRBJ2-2	CASHNRAANTGELFF	TGTGCCAGTCACAACAGGGCCGCCAACACCGGGGAGCTGTTTTTT
TRBV12-3/TRBV12-4	-	-	TRBJ1-5	CASRLLDQPQHF	TGTGCCAGCCGCCTCTTAGATCAGCCCCAGCATTTT
TRBV20-1	-	-	TRBJ1-2	CSASGRIYGYTF	TGCAGTGCTAGTGGCAGGATATATGGCTACACCTTC
TRBV19	-	TRBD1	TRBJ1-4	CASRTGANEKLFF	TGTGCCAGCAGGACAGGGGCTAATGAAAAACTGTTTTTT
TRBV7-9	-	-	TRBJ2-5	CASSFQGPETQYF	TGTGCCAGCAGCTTCCAGGGGCCGGAGACCCAGTACTTC
TRBV4-1	many	TRBD1	TRBJ1-6	CASSQVTGGDYNSPLHF	TGCGCCAGCAGCCAGGTGACAGGGGGCGATTATAATTCACCCCTCCACTTT
TRBV5-6	-	TRBD1	TRBJ1-1	CASSPLATGKNTEAFF	TGTGCCAGCAGCCCCCTGGCGACAGGGAAGAACACTGAAGCTTTCTTT
TRBV5-5	once	-	TRBJ2-5	CASSLGVQETQYF	TGTGCCAGCAGCTTAGGAGTACAAGAGACCCAGTACTTC
TRBV27	-	-	TRBJ1-2	CASSPGGQNYGYTF	TGTGCCAGCAGTCCCGGTGGGCAGAACTATGGCTACACCTTC
TRBV19	-	-	TRBJ1-3	CASSIRSWDITGNTIYF	TGTGCCAGTAGTATCCGTTCTTGGGACATTACCGGAAACACCATATATTTT